Shown below are 27 T cell receptor beta chains from a single sample sequenced in a study of cytomegalovirus exposure and HLA in healthy donors. The PCR employed 60 Vbeta primers together with 13 Jbeta primers. TCRdb's table, derived via immunoSEQ multiplex PCR, lists solely in-frame clones and lacks some. The sample has tens of thousands of clones; 78% are singletons. The sequenced sample was PBMCs. These receptors were collected from a woman between 35 and 50 years old in good health and CMV-seronegative.

This clone showed up just a few times. The chain has TRBV20-1 and TRBJ2-2, with D unresolved. V dropped 6 bases and J dropped 5 bases, with 7 bases sitting between them. The CDR3 consists of 11 residues. Germline V gene sequence: CDR1 DFQATT, CDR2 SNEGSKA (reference sequence). CDR3 protein: CSASVTGELFF. In nucleotides, the CDR3 is TGCAGTGCGTCCGTGACCGGGGAGCTGTTTTTT.

This sequence joins TRBV10-2 and TRBJ2-7, with 12 bases aligning to TRBD2. This CDR3 is built from 15 residues. V gave up 4 bases and J gave up 1 base; unmatched junction bases: 2. Germline CDR1 and CDR2: WSHSY and SAAADI. In DNA form, the CDR3 reads TGCGCCAGCAGTGGCGGACTAGCGGGGTCCTACGAGCAGTACTTC. It translates to CASSGGLAGSYEQYF.

CDR3 protein: CASSPWTALYGYTF. Written as DNA, the CDR3 is TGTGCCAGTAGTCCTTGGACAGCGCTCTATGGCTACACCTTC. The genes are TRBV19 and TRBJ1-2; D is possibly TRBD1 (6 bases). This CDR3 comprises 14 residues. Germline CDR1 LNHDA, CDR2 SQIVND (reference sequence). V lost 5 bases, J lost 4 bases, and 14 bases lay in between.

This clone came up a few times. The chain uses TRBV19 and TRBJ2-1; no clear D. The CDR3 totals 15 residues. The germline gives CDR1 LNHDA, CDR2 SQIVND (reference sequence). The V end was cut by 3 bases, the J end by 4 bases, with 13 bases between. The CDR3 nucleotides are TGTGCCAGTAGTATGGCTGGGCCCCTTTACAATGAGCAGTTCTTC. This sequence encodes CASSMAGPLYNEQFF.

The rearrangement uses TRBV5-1 and TRBJ2-2; a possible D gene is TRBD1 (6 bases). The germline V gene has CDR1 SGHRS and CDR2 YFSETQ. CDR3 size: 15 residues. V lost 6 bases and J lost 6, with 18 bases in between. The CDR3 is CASKTGRGFAGELFF. The CDR3, as DNA: TGCGCCAGCAAAACAGGGAGAGGTTTTGCCGGGGAGCTGTTTTTT.

In its sample, this clone was seen once. The chain has TRBV6-1 and TRBJ2-7, with TRBD1 matching 8 bases. Germline assignment: CDR1 MNHNS and CDR2 SASEGT. V trimming: 3 bases; J trimming: 0 bases; junction bases outside the gene matches: 10. This CDR3 is 17 amino acids long. CDR3 residues: CASSDRSGGLISYEQYF. DNA for the CDR3: TGTGCCAGCAGTGACCGATCAGGGGGCCTCATCTCCTACGAGCAGTACTTC.

This clone was observed a few times. The V call is TRBV4-1, the J call TRBJ1-2; 8 bases are shared with TRBD1. CDR3 length equals 14 residues. After removal of 0 bases from V and 4 bases from J, the junction contained 1 base not matched to a gene. Germline-derived CDR1 and CDR2 are MGHRA and YSYEKL. CDR3 region: CASSQEDRVYGYTF. CDR3 in DNA: TGCGCCAGCAGCCAAGAGGACAGGGTCTATGGCTACACCTTC.

The chain employs TRBV7-9 and TRBJ2-5, with D perhaps TRBD1 (6 bases). The germline V gene has CDR1 SEHNR and CDR2 FQNEAQ (reference sequence). The CDR3 spans 14 residues. V lost 4 bases and J lost 4, with 13 bases in between. CDR3 protein: CASSSRGLGETQYF. In DNA form, the CDR3 reads TGTGCCAGCAGCTCTAGGGGGTTGGGAGAGACCCAGTACTTC.

This clone was observed a single time. The DNA for the CDR3 is TGTGCCAGCAGTCAACTCTCCGGGACTAGTTCGTACGAGCAGTACTTC. It encodes CASSQLSGTSSYEQYF. V and J are TRBV27 and TRBJ2-7; 8 bases fit TRBD2. J lost 4 bases, V lost 5 bases, and 13 bases had no gene match. From germline, CDR1 is MNHEY and CDR2 SMNVEV (reference sequence). The CDR3 is made up of 16 amino acids.

In DNA form, the CDR3 reads TGTGCCAGCAGCCATGGGACTAGCGGGAGTCGCGGCGCAGATACGCAGTATTTT. Its translation is CASSHGTSGSRGADTQYF. J is TRBJ2-3 and V is TRBV9, with 14 bases fitting TRBD2. CDR1 and CDR2 from the germline V gene are SGDLS and YYNGEE. This CDR3 region has 18 residues. With 4 bases clipped from V and 4 bases from J, the junction kept 11 bases outside the gene matches.

The V and J genes are TRBV5-1 and TRBJ2-5, with 8 positions matching TRBD1. The assigned J gene may be wrong: the sequence end matches TRBJ2-7 better. The CDR3 spans 15 residues. Germline lookup yields CDR1 SGHRS and CDR2 YFSETQ. CDR3 DNA: TGCGCCAGCAGCTGGACAGGGACAAACTCCTACGAGCAGTACTTC. This gives the protein CASSWTGTNSYEQYF.

The chain employs TRBV28 and TRBJ2-1; the match to TRBD2 covers 12 bases. The V gene end was trimmed by 7 bases and the J gene end by 9 bases; junction bases not matched to a gene: 10. Germline loops: CDR1 MDHEN, CDR2 SYDVKM. The CDR3 runs to 15 residues. CDR3 amino acids: CASTPSGRGRVEQFF. The DNA for the CDR3 is TGTGCCAGCACCCCTAGCGGGAGGGGAAGGGTTGAGCAGTTCTTC.

This clone was detected a few times. The chain employs TRBV27 and TRBJ2-6; a weak D match, TRBD1 (5 bases). Germline V lookup: CDR1 MNHEY, CDR2 SMNVEV (reference sequence). Trimming left V 6 bases short and J 0 bases short, with 9 bases between. The length of the CDR3 is 15 residues. CDR3 DNA: TGTGCCAGCAGCACGACAGACTCTGGGGCCAACGTCCTGACTTTC. This encodes CASSTTDSGANVLTF.

This clone was seen only a few times. The chain links TRBV4-1 to TRBJ1-2; D gene uncertain. This CDR3 has 13 residues. Germline values: CDR1 MGHRA, CDR2 YSYEKL. V was shortened by 0 bases and J by 10 bases, with 12 bases between the two germline ends. The CDR3 region is CASSQDHLAAYTF. In nucleotides, the CDR3 is TGCGCCAGCAGCCAAGATCACCTTGCGGCCTACACCTTC.

The genes are TRBV19 and TRBJ1-5, with 7 bases that match TRBD1. Germline V gene lookup returns CDR1 LNHDA and CDR2 SQIVND (reference sequence). Losses at the gene ends were 5 bases for V and 10 bases for J; bases not matched to a gene: 8. The CDR3 consists of 13 residues. In DNA form, the CDR3 reads TGTGCCAGTAGTTCGCCAGGGGGACGACCCCAGCATTTT. Translating it yields CASSSPGGRPQHF.

The gene calls are TRBV25-1 and TRBJ1-1; 8 positions match TRBD1. Germline assignment: CDR1 MGHDK and CDR2 SYGVNS. The CDR3 runs 16 residues. V lost 0 bases and J lost 7; bases outside the gene matches: 10. CDR3 coding DNA: TGTGCCAGCAGTGAATATCTAGGAGGAACAGGGGGTGAAGCTTTCTTT. It is translated as CASSEYLGGTGGEAFF.

This chain joins TRBV5-4 and TRBJ2-1; 8 nucleotides agree with TRBD1. Germline V gives CDR1 SGHNT, CDR2 YYREEE (reference sequence). J gave up 5 bases and V 4 bases, and 8 bases lay outside the gene matches. This CDR3 spans 15 amino acids. DNA for the CDR3: TGTGCCAGCAGCCCCGGGACAGGTTCGGACAATGAGCAGTTCTTC. Protein sequence: CASSPGTGSDNEQFF.

This clone was observed a single time. The V and J genes are TRBV5-1 and TRBJ2-3; D call uncertain. This CDR3 comprises 13 residues. The germline V gene encodes CDR1 SGHRS and CDR2 YFSETQ. V lost 4 bases, J lost 8 bases, and 14 bases lay in between. In DNA, the CDR3 is TGCGCCAGCAGCGCGTACAGTTACAGTACGCAGTATTTT. This encodes CASSAYSYSTQYF.

This chain uses TRBV19 with TRBJ2-4; D remains unclear. This CDR3 spans 17 amino acids. The germline V gene encodes CDR1 LNHDA and CDR2 SQIVND (reference sequence). Trimming took 5 bases from V and 0 from J, leaving 17 bases between them. The CDR3 sequence: CASSLTGLLGAKNIQYF. In nucleotides, the CDR3 is TGTGCCAGTAGTTTAACGGGTCTCCTGGGAGCCAAAAACATTCAGTACTTC.

This clone was detected a few times. The V and J genes are TRBV6-4 and TRBJ1-2; the D gene is possibly TRBD1 (5 bases). The CDR3 covers 14 residues. Between the trimmed V and J ends, which lost 0 bases and 8 bases, there was a span of 13 bases. Germline loops: CDR1 MRHNA, CDR2 SNTAGT. CDR3 protein: CASSDSEWGLGYTF. For the CDR3, the DNA is TGTGCCAGCAGTGACTCGGAGTGGGGCTTGGGCTACACCTTC.

CDR3 sequence: CASSLGPGRRTGELFF. The CDR3 DNA reads TGCGCCAGCAGCTTGGGTCCCGGGAGGAGAACCGGGGAGCTGTTTTTT. The chain couples TRBV5-1 to TRBJ2-2; TRBD2 matches at 7 bases. From germline, CDR1 is SGHRS and CDR2 YFSETQ. The CDR3 loop spans 16 amino acids. V trimming: 0 bases; J trimming: 5 bases; junction bases outside the gene matches: 7.

This chain uses TRBV5-1 with TRBJ2-5, with D possibly matching TRBD2 (6 bases). Trimming removed 3 bases from V and 3 bases from J, with 24 bases in between. From germline, CDR1 is SGHRS and CDR2 YFSETQ. The CDR3 consists of 18 residues. The CDR3 DNA reads TGCGCCAGCAGCTCCTCGAGGACCCCTACTAGCAAAGAAGAGACCCAGTACTTC. Translating gives CASSSSRTPTSKEETQYF.

This clone was counted between two and nine times. The chain employs TRBV5-1 and TRBJ2-2; no reliable D call. Per germline, CDR1 SGHRS and CDR2 YFSETQ. CDR3 size: 15 residues. The germline V and J ends were trimmed by 0 bases and 4 bases, with 10 bases remaining between them. For the CDR3, the DNA is TGCGCCAGCAGCTTGGCCAGTCTCCCCACCGGGGAGCTGTTTTTT. The encoded protein is CASSLASLPTGELFF.

This sequence joins TRBV7-9 and TRBJ2-5, with 7 nucleotides matching TRBD1. This CDR3 spans 15 amino acids. Germline trimming cut 6 bases from V and 10 bases from J; bases unmatched to any gene: 17. Germline V gives CDR1 SEHNR, CDR2 FQNEAQ (reference sequence). For the CDR3, the DNA is TGTGCCAGCAGACCGGGACAGCCGTTGCAATGGGACCAGTACTTC. It codes for CASRPGQPLQWDQYF.

A few counts support this clone. This CDR3 is CASSRQLNTEAFF. The CDR3 DNA sequence: TGTGCCAGCAGCCGACAGCTGAACACTGAAGCTTTCTTT. The chain couples TRBV11-2 to TRBJ1-1; TRBD1 is a possible D gene (5 bases). This CDR3 is 13 amino acids long. Trimming stripped 5 bases from V and 0 bases from J, with 7 bases between. In germline, CDR1 is SGHAT, CDR2 FQNNGV.

The rearrangement joins TRBV29-1 to TRBJ2-3, with D tentatively TRBD1 (6 bases). Germline assignment: CDR1 SQVTM and CDR2 ANQGSEA. CDR3 size: 14 residues. The V end was cut by 4 bases, the J end by 4 bases, with 15 bases between. The CDR3 bases are TGCAGCGTTGCTGGACAGCTCGACGCAGATACGCAGTATTTT. Its translation is CSVAGQLDADTQYF.

CDR3: CASSPTGFYEQYF. The CDR3 coding sequence is TGTGCCAGCAGTCCCACGGGGTTCTACGAGCAGTACTTC. The genes are TRBV28 and TRBJ2-7, with D possibly TRBD2 on 5 matching bases. CDR1 MDHEN and CDR2 SYDVKM come from the germline V gene. CDR3 length: 13 residues. Trimming stripped 5 bases from V and 3 bases from J, with 11 bases between.